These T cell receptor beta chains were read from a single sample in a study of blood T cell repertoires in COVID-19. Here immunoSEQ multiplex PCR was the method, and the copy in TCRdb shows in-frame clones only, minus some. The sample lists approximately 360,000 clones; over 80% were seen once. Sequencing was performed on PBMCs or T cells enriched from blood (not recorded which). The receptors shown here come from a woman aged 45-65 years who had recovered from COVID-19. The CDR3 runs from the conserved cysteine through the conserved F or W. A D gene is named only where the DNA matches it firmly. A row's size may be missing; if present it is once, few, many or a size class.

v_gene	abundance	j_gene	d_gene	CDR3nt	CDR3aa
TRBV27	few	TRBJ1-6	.	TGTGCCAGCAGTTCAACCGGACAGTATAATTCACCCCTCCACTTT	CASSSTGQYNSPLHF
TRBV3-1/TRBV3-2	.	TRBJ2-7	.	TGTGCCAGCAGCCATGGCAGCTACGAGCAGTACTTC	CASSHGSYEQYF
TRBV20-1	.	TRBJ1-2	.	TGCAGTGCTAGAGATCCCATTTCCTACACCTTC	CSARDPISYTF
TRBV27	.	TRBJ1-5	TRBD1	TGTGCCAGCAAGGGGACGGGACAGGGTAAGGGTGGCAATCAGCCCCAGCATTTT	CASKGTGQGKGGNQPQHF
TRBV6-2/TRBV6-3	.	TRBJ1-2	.	TGTGCCAGCAGTCAGCGACCGCTCTCGGGTACCTTC	CASSQRPLSGTF
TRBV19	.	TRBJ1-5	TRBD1	TGTGCCAGTAGTGATTCAGGGGGATATTCCCCCCAGCATTTT	CASSDSGGYSPQHF
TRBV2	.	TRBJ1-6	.	TGTGCCAGCAGTGAACCGGAGAGGGTTTCACCCCTCCACTTT	CASSEPERVSPLHF
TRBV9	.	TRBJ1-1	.	TGTGCCAGCAGCCTAGGGCTAGGAGAAGGGAACACTGAAGCTTTCTTT	CASSLGLGEGNTEAFF
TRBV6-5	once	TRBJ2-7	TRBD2	TGTGCCAGCGAGGGGGCGGGAGGGTCCTACGAGCAGTACTTC	CASEGAGGSYEQYF
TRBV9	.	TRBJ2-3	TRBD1	TGTGCCAGCGGTAGGGGACAGAGCACAGATACGCAGTATTTT	CASGRGQSTDTQYF
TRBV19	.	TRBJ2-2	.	TGTGCCAGTAGTAATGCAGGGGAAACCGGGGAGCTGTTTTTT	CASSNAGETGELFF
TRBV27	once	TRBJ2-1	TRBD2	TGTGCCAGTGGAACTAGCGGGAGGGATGAGCAGTTCTTC	CASGTSGRDEQFF
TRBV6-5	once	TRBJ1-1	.	TGTGCCAGCAGTTACCTCGGGGGGACTGAAGCTTTCTTT	CASSYLGGTEAFF
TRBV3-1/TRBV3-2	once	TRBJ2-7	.	TGTGCCAGCAGCCCACTTCAGGGGGGCCTAAAGACCGAGCAGTACTTC	CASSPLQGGLKTEQYF
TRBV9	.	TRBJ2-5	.	TGTGCCACCCCCGGACCTATACCGGGACTCCGGTACCAAGAGACCCAGTACTTC	CATPGPIPGLRYQETQYF
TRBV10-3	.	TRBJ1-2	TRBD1	TGTGCCATCAGTGTCGACAGGGGAAGAGGCTACACCTTC	CAISVDRGRGYTF
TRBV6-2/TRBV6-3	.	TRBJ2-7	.	TGTGCCAGCAGTCGACGACTAGTCGGGGGCGAGCAGTACTTC	CASSRRLVGGEQYF
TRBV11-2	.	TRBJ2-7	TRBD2	TGTGCCAGCAGCTCCCCAGCGGGAGGGACCTACGAGCAGTACTTC	CASSSPAGGTYEQYF
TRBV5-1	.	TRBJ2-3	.	TGCGCCAGCAGCTTGGGCGTGCCAGATACGCAGTATTTT	CASSLGVPDTQYF
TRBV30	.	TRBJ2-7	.	TGTGCCTGGCAAAGTTGGGACACCCCCTACGAGCAGTACTTC	CAWQSWDTPYEQYF
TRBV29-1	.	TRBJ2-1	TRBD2	TGCAGCGTTTTCCGGGAGGTTAATGAGCAGTTCTTC	CSVFREVNEQFF
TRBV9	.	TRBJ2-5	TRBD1	TGTGCCAGCAGCGTACAGGGGGTTAGGACAGAGACCCAGTACTTC	CASSVQGVRTETQYF
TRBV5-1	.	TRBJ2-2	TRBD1	TGCGCCAGCAGCTTGCCCGGGACAGGGGGCCCTTCGAACACCGGGGAGCTGTTTTTT	CASSLPGTGGPSNTGELFF
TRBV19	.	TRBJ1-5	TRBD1	TGTGCCAGTGCAACCGGGACAGGGGGCAATCAGCCCCAGCATTTT	CASATGTGGNQPQHF
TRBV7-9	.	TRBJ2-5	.	TGTGCCAGCAGCCACACCCGCGGGACTTCGATTCAAGAGACCCAGTACTTC	CASSHTRGTSIQETQYF
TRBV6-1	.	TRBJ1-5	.	TGTGCCAGCAGTGAATCGTATCAGCCCCAGCATTTT	CASSESYQPQHF
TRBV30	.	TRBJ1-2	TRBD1	TGTGCCTGGAGTCTTGACAGGGCAGGCGGCTACACCTTC	CAWSLDRAGGYTF
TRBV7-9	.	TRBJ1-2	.	TGTGCCAGCAGCTTGGGAGGGGGGAATACTAACTATGGCTACACCTTC	CASSLGGGNTNYGYTF
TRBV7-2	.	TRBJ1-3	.	TGTGCCAGCAGCCCAAATAGCGGCGGGAGTGGAAACACCATATATTTT	CASSPNSGGSGNTIYF
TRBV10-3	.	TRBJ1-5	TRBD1	TGTGCCATCAGCCCGGGACAGTCCCATCAGCCCCAGCATTTT	CAISPGQSHQPQHF
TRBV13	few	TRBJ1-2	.	TGTGCCAGCAGTCCTAGGACAAATAATAACTATGGCTACACCTTC	CASSPRTNNNYGYTF